This section outlines one T cell receptor beta chain sequence together with its context. The sample belongs to a study of CD8 T cells in Susac syndrome. With random hexamers, roughly 0.5 to 1 ug RNA was reverse transcribed. immunoSEQ multiplex PCR amplified TCR beta CDR3 across 54 Vbeta, 13 Jbeta. TCRdb analysed the immunoSEQ multiplex PCR reads with MiXCR anew, one entry per CDR3 protein. The sample has around 100,000 distinct CDR3 sequences; 95% are singletons. Sequenced material: CD8+ T cells from PBMCs. The TCR originated in a human donor with Susac syndrome.

The CDR3 DNA follows: TGTGCCAGCAGCCAAGGGTACCAAGAGACCCAGTACTTC. Encoded protein: CASSQGYQETQYF. The rearrangement uses TRBV14 and TRBJ2-5, with unresolved D. The CDR3 length is 13 residues. Trimming removed 1 base at V and 0 bases at J, with 3 bases between. In germline, CDR1 is SGHDN, CDR2 FVKESK.